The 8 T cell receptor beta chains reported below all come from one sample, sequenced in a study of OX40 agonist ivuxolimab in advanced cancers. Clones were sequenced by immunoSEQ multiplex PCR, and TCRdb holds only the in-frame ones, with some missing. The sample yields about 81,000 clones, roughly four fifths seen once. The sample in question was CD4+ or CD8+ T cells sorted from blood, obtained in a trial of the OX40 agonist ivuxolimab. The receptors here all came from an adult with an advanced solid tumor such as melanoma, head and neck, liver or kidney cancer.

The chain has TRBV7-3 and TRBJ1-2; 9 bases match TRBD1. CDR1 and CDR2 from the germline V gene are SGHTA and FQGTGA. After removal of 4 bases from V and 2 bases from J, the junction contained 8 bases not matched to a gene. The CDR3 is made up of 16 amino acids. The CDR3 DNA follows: TGTGCCAGCAGCTGGGCCTCGGGACAGGGAAACTATGGCTACACCTTC. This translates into CASSWASGQGNYGYTF.

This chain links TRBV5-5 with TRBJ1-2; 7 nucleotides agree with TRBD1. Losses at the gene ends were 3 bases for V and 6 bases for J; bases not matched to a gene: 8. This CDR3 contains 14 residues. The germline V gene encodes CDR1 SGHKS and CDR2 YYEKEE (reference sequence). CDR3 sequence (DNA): TGTGCCAGCAGCTCGACAGGGCTCCAGGATGGCTACACCTTC. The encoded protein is CASSSTGLQDGYTF. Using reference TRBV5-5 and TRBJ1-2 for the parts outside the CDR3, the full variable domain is DAGVTQSPTHLIKTRGQQVTLRCSPISGHKSVSWYQQVLGQGPQFIFQYYEKEERGRGNFPDRFSARQFPNYSSELNVNALLLGDSALYLCASSSTGLQDGYTFGSGTRLTVV.

CDR3 residues: CASSYSSAGGPYEQYF. In DNA, the CDR3 is TGTGCCAGCAGCTATAGCTCGGCAGGGGGGCCCTACGAGCAGTACTTC. The chain carries TRBV7-8 and TRBJ2-7; D might be TRBD1 (7 bases). Germline V lookup: CDR1 SGHVS, CDR2 FQNEAQ. Trimming removed 4 bases from V and 2 bases from J, with 18 bases in between. CDR3 length equals 16 residues.

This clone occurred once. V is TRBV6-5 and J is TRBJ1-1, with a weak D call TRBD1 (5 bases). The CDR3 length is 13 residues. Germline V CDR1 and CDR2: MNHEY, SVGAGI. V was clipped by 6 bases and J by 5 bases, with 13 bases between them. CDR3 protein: CASRNVGTTEAFF. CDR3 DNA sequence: TGTGCCAGCAGAAATGTCGGGACGACTGAAGCTTTCTTT.

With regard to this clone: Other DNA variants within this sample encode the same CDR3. The CDR3 DNA is TGCGCCAGCAGCTTGGGTAGTTTACGTGAAAAACTGTTTTTT. Protein product: CASSLGSLREKLFF. The chain combines TRBV5-1 with TRBJ1-4; D is uncertain. Germline lookup yields CDR1 SGHRS and CDR2 YFSETQ. There are 14 residues in the CDR3. Trimming took off 0 bases at V and 7 bases at J, with 10 bases between the two ends.

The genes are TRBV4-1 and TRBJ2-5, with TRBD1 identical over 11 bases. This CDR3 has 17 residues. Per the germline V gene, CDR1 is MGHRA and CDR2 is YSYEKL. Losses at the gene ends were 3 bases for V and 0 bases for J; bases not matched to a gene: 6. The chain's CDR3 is CASSHLGQGANQETQYF. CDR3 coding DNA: TGCGCCAGCAGCCACCTTGGACAGGGGGCAAACCAAGAGACCCAGTACTTC.

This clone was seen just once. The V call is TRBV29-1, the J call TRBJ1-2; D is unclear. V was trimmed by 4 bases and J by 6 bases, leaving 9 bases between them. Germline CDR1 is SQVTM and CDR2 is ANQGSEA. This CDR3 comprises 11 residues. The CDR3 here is CSVVLRNGYTF. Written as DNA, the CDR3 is TGCAGCGTTGTCCTTCGGAATGGCTACACCTTC.

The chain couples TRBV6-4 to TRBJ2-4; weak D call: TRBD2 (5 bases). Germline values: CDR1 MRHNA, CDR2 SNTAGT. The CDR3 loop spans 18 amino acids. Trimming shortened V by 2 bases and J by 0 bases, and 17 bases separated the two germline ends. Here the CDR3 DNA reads TGTGCCAGCAGTGACATCCCGTGGGAGCGTTTAGCCAAAAACATTCAGTACTTC. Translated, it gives CASSDIPWERLAKNIQYF.